The 8 T cell receptor beta chains below all came from one sample that was sequenced in a study of T cell changes during pregnancy in multiple sclerosis. Assay: immunoSEQ multiplex PCR; the TCRdb copy retains only in-frame clones and omits some. Here the sample spans 50,000 to 65,000 clones, more than 85% being singletons. Sequences were derived from peripheral blood, sampled in the first trimester of pregnancy. The receptors were gathered from a female donor with multiple sclerosis, enrolled in a pregnancy study.

This chain connects TRBV5-1 to TRBJ2-3; 9 bases are shared with TRBD1. From germline, CDR1 is SGHRS and CDR2 YFSETQ. This CDR3 spans 13 amino acids. V shed 4 bases and J 6 bases; nucleotides not matched to a gene: 3. The CDR3 region has the DNA TGCGCCAGCAGCCTCGGACAGGGGGATACGCAGTATTTT. This codes for CASSLGQGDTQYF.

This clone was detected only once. The chain is built from TRBV6-1 and TRBJ1-5; perhaps TRBD1 as D (5 bases). V lost 7 bases and J lost 0, with 13 bases in between. This CDR3 is 15 amino acids long. The germline V gene has CDR1 MNHNS and CDR2 SASEGT. DNA for the CDR3: TGTGCCAGCAATATTCTAGGGGTTAGCAATCAGCCCCAGCATTTT. Its translation: CASNILGVSNQPQHF.

The chain combines TRBV7-8 with TRBJ2-5; D might be TRBD2 (6 bases). Germline V gives CDR1 SGHVS, CDR2 FQNEAQ. The CDR3 has 15 residues. With 5 bases removed from V and 1 base from J, the gap between germline ends came to 14 bases. In nucleotides, the CDR3 is TGTGCCAGCAGCGTCGTGGGAGGTAGCCAAGAGACCCAGTACTTC. It yields the protein CASSVVGGSQETQYF.

The V and J genes are TRBV30 and TRBJ2-7; 8 bases match TRBD2. Per the germline V gene, CDR1 is GTSNPN and CDR2 is SVGIG (reference sequence). The CDR3 is 14 residues long. The junction had 5 bases not matched to a gene; V was cut back by 0 bases and J by 4 bases. The DNA of the CDR3 is TGTGCCTGGAGTGTAAGCGGGGGATCATACGAGCAGTACTTC. This sequence encodes CAWSVSGGSYEQYF.

The rearrangement uses TRBV10-3 and TRBJ1-1; D possibly corresponds to TRBD1 (5 bases). This CDR3 comprises 14 residues. CDR1 is ENHRY, CDR2 SYGVKD, per germline. The V end lost 10 bases, the J end lost 1 base, and 16 bases lay between the germline ends. CDR3 sequence reads: CATQQGAGNTEAFF. The CDR3 bases are TGTGCCACGCAGCAAGGGGCCGGGAACACTGAAGCTTTCTTT.

This clone was counted a few times. The rearrangement joins TRBV7-3 to TRBJ1-1; D remains ambiguous. V lost 2 bases, J lost 2 bases, and 6 bases lay in between. Germline V gene sequence: CDR1 SGHTA, CDR2 FQGTGA. CDR3 length: 13 amino acids. The CDR3 is CASSLLVNTEAFF. The CDR3 nucleotides are TGTGCCAGCAGCTTACTAGTTAACACTGAAGCTTTCTTT.

This chain links TRBV27 with TRBJ2-7, with D maybe TRBD1 (6 bases). Germline V gives CDR1 MNHEY, CDR2 SMNVEV (reference sequence). Trimming removed 4 bases at V and 4 bases at J, with 11 bases between. The CDR3 extends over 13 amino acids. CDR3 in amino acids: CASSSRTAYEQYF. CDR3 nucleotide sequence: TGTGCCAGCAGTTCCCGGACAGCTTACGAGCAGTACTTC.

This clone was seen more than once but under ten times. V and J are TRBV19 and TRBJ2-3; TRBD1 agrees at 7 bases. V was clipped by 5 bases and J by 5 bases; unmatched bases: 7. Germline CDR1 LNHDA, CDR2 SQIVND (reference sequence). This CDR3 comprises 14 residues. CDR3 DNA sequence: TGTGCCAGTAGTCGACAGGGTGGGGGAGATACGCAGTATTTT. This codes for CASSRQGGGDTQYF.